This T cell receptor beta chain came from a study of beta chain features in type 1 diabetes. Only a few counts were recorded for this clone. Antigen specificity is unknown. Each donor gave one heparinised blood draw averaging about 120 mL. Purity above 98% was achieved in all sorted populations. The entirety of the isolated RNA underwent reverse transcription, so expressed TCRB transcripts were sequenced. TCRdb keeps only in-frame clones here, not all; method: immunoSEQ multiplex PCR. Of some 290,000 clones listed, roughly a quarter were seen once; the top ten hold around 0.011%. General study findings and limits: The question left open here concerned HLA type influencing TCRB rearrangement. Cells carrying high TCR expression could end up over-represented when cDNA is sequenced. TCRB CDR3s from Type 1 diabetes patients were moderately but significantly shorter in all four CD4+ subsets.

V dropped 6 bases and J dropped 7; count of bases not matched to a gene: 12. This CDR3 has 16 amino acids. Germline V gene data show CDR1 as LNHDA and CDR2 as SQIVND (reference sequence). This receptor was obtained from a woman aged 25 to 39 with type 1 diabetes. Sequenced material: naive CD4+ T cells from blood. The chain combines TRBV19 with TRBJ2-4; 10 bases fit TRBD2. The DNA for the CDR3 is TGTGCCAGTAGCGATAAGGGACTAGCGCCTCAGAACATTCAGTACTTC. Amino acid sequence: CASSDKGLAPQNIQYF.